The entry below describes one TCR beta chain. This clone's antigen is unknown. No clone much larger than this one lies a single base away; base qualities are absent. These data belong to a study of T cell responses to AZD1222 COVID-19 vaccine (dated by TCRdb to the early 2020s). Looking at the study overall: AZD1222 recipients given second doses at about 4 weeks or at about 12 weeks were pooled, since spike-specific TCR depth and breadth were not found to differ between the two schedules. Trial participants were enrolled by age into subgroups of 18-55, 56-69 and 70-plus years, and around 150, 28 and 57 TCR-sequenced participants, respectively, were included in these subgroups. A total of 233 trial participants underwent TCR sequencing, of whom nearly 210 had received two doses of AZD1222 and some 26 had received two doses of the MenACWY control vaccine. Study-wide findings and limitations: The vaccine-associated CD4 TCRs covered the entire spike protein, and the dominant responses fell in regions 160-218 and 743-854. Spike-specific TCR breadth and depth rose significantly after two AZD1222 doses compared with day 0 and with MenACWY recipients. Participants were mostly white British and included more females than males, and it was suggested by the authors that clonal diversity may have been underestimated. The 56-69-year group was small, and its depth increase did not reach significance, likely because of low power. Conclusions about previously exposed vaccinees are limited, since just six AZD1222 recipients were seropositive for SARS-CoV-2 at baseline. No day 14 peak-response samples were available, so repertoires were characterized only after the peak T cell response. Reportedly, close to half of the unique spike-specific TCRs recognized epitopes lying outside the regions that are mutated in the B.1.351 and B.1.1.7 variants.

Looking up the germline V gene (reference sequence) yields CDR1 LNHDA and CDR2 SQIVND. V sheds 6 bases and J sheds 6 bases, leaving 14 bases between their ends. The CDR3 numbers 14 residues from cysteine through phenylalanine. Only the CDR3 DNA is retained, 42 bases long and in frame from the first base. The CDR3 regions of human TCRbeta chains were analyzed by immunosequencing. As for the authors' bioinformatics: Repertoire TCRs were matched against a reference library of SARS-CoV-2-specific TCRs generated with the MIRA antigen-specificity platform. Breadth was defined as the fraction of unique TCRs that were SARS-CoV-2-associated. Depth was defined as the fraction of total T cells that were SARS-CoV-2-associated. Using the MIRA data, each spike-specific TCR was mapped to the spike region that the TCR reacts to and placed in a CD4 or CD8 class. Log10-transformed breadth and depth values were compared by one-way ANOVA with Sidak's multiple comparisons tests. TCRdb holds this immuneACCESS table with in-frame rearrangements only. Some clones are missing; in checked studies, unresolved V genes explain under half, and the rest has no known cause. V, J and clone size are those of that table, while D and trimming were read from the DNA. This sample holds roughly 160,000 clones; around nine tenths were observed only once. The ten top clones hold more than 5% of the sample.

The time point tag for this specimen amounts to: baseline before first vaccination. Samples from vaccinated people were obtained from the UK trials COV001 and COV002, which included a single-blind randomized controlled phase 2/3 trial of AZD1222 (ChAdOx1 nCoV-19) in healthy adults. Trial participant PBMC samples were collected at day 0 and day 28 after the second dose for TCRbeta chain sequencing. The clonotype originates from an adult in good health. The source was peripheral blood, collected on day 0 of AZD1222 vaccination. The chain links TRBV19 with TRBJ2-2; confidence is insufficient to name the D gene. The CDR3 in this case is CASSRVPLSGELFF. The DNA sequence is given as TGTGCCAGTAGCCGGGTTCCGTTGTCCGGGGAGCTGTTTTTT. The CDR3 plus the reference TRBV19 and TRBJ2-2 genes for the other parts give the full variable domain: DGGITQSPKYLFRKEGQNVTLSCEQNLNHDAMYWYRQDPGQGLRLIYYSQIVNDFQKGDIAEGYSVSREKKESFPLTVTSAQKNPTAFYLCASSRVPLSGELFFGEGSRLTVL.